One and the same sample provided the 14 T cell receptor beta chains below, sequenced in a study of OX40 agonist ivuxolimab in advanced cancers. Some clones are missing from TCRdb's copy, which holds only in-frame ones; the method was immunoSEQ multiplex PCR. Counted here are tens of thousands of clones, about nine tenths occurring once; the ten biggest clones make up 0.3% to 0.45%. The input for sequencing was CD4+ or CD8+ T cells sorted from blood, taken in a trial of the OX40 agonist ivuxolimab. These TCRs come from an adult with an advanced solid tumor such as melanoma, head and neck, liver or kidney cancer.

This chain links TRBV15 with TRBJ1-1; no clear D. V lost 0 bases and J lost 10, with 18 bases in between. There are 15 residues in the CDR3. The V gene's germline CDR1 is LNHNV and CDR2 YYDKDF (reference sequence). The CDR3 DNA follows: TGTGCCACCAGCAGAGATGTCCGGGAGCTAACCCGAGCTTTCTTT. Amino acid sequence: CATSRDVRELTRAFF.

The V and J genes are TRBV5-8 and TRBJ2-7; D may be TRBD1 (6 bases). This CDR3 comprises 14 residues. V was shortened by 5 bases and J by 3 bases, with 15 bases between the two germline ends. Germline-derived CDR1 and CDR2 are SGHTS and YDEGEE. The CDR3 is CASRRVGQNYEQYF. Here the CDR3 DNA reads TGTGCCAGCAGGCGCGTGGGACAAAACTACGAGCAGTACTTC.

The rearrangement links TRBV4-1 to TRBJ2-1; 9 positions match TRBD1. The V gene's germline CDR1 is MGHRA and CDR2 YSYEKL. With 4 bases clipped from V and 5 bases from J, the junction kept 9 bases outside the gene matches. CDR3 length: 16 residues. CDR3 DNA: TGCGCCAGCAGCCCAGAACAGGGGGCGCGTAACAATGAGCAGTTCTTC. Residues: CASSPEQGARNNEQFF.

The V and J genes are TRBV9 and TRBJ2-7, with 14 bases matching TRBD2. J lost 4 bases, V lost 0 bases, and 3 bases had no gene match. Germline loops: CDR1 SGDLS, CDR2 YYNGEE. This CDR3 has 16 amino acids. The CDR3 here is CASSVGGLAGAYEQYF. In DNA, the CDR3 is TGTGCCAGCAGCGTAGGGGGACTAGCGGGAGCGTACGAGCAGTACTTC. The whole variable domain, remainder taken from reference TRBV9 and TRBJ2-7, is DSGVTQTPKHLITATGQRVTLRCSPRSGDLSVYWYQQSLDQGLQFLIQYYNGEERAKGNILERFSAQQFPDLHSELNLSSLELGDSALYFCASSVGGLAGAYEQYFGPGTRLTVT.

CDR3 coding DNA: TGCGCCAGCAGCGCGGAGGGGAGCTCCTACAATGAGCAGTTCTTC. Its translation is CASSAEGSSYNEQFF. The gene calls are TRBV5-1 and TRBJ2-1; possibly TRBD2 for D (6 bases). This CDR3 is 15 amino acids long. The germline V gene encodes CDR1 SGHRS and CDR2 YFSETQ. Trimming stripped 4 bases from V and 0 bases from J, with 11 bases between.

The V and J genes are TRBV7-2 and TRBJ2-7, with 8 positions matching TRBD2. Germline values: CDR1 SGHTA, CDR2 FQGNSA. CDR3 length: 14 amino acids. V was pared by 5 bases and J by 5 bases, with 8 bases of the junction left unmatched. CDR3 in DNA: TGTGCCAGCAGCATGAGCGGGAGTTTCGACGAGCAGTACTTC. This sequence encodes CASSMSGSFDEQYF.

The chain combines TRBV7-9 with TRBJ1-1; weak D call: TRBD1 (6 bases). The CDR3 totals 13 residues. Germline lookup yields CDR1 SEHNR and CDR2 FQNEAQ (reference sequence). Here the CDR3 reads CAGGTQSNTEAFF. CDR3 DNA sequence: TGTGCTGGAGGGACACAAAGTAACACTGAAGCTTTCTTT. Based on the CDR3 plus reference TRBV7-9 and TRBJ1-1, the full variable domain is DTGVSQNPRHKITKRGQNVTFRCDPISEHNRLYWYRQTLGQGPEFLTYFQNEAQLEKSRLLSDRFSAERPKGSFSTLEIQRTEQGDSAMYLCAGGTQSNTEAFFGQGTRLTVV.

The rearrangement uses TRBV7-2 and TRBJ2-3; possible D gene TRBD2, 5 bases. The CDR3 is 16 amino acids. Trimming cost V 0 bases and J 0 bases, with 10 bases left between them. Germline lookup yields CDR1 SGHTA and CDR2 FQGNSA. Here the CDR3 reads CASSLALGLSTDTQYF. Written as DNA, the CDR3 is TGTGCCAGCAGCTTAGCGCTAGGACTTAGCACAGATACGCAGTATTTT. Supplemented by reference TRBV7-2 and TRBJ2-3, the full variable domain reads GAGVSQSPSNKVTEKGKDVELRCDPISGHTALYWYRQSLGQGLEFLIYFQGNSAPDKSGLPSDRFSAERTGGSVSTLTIQRTQQEDSAVYLCASSLALGLSTDTQYFGPGTRLTVL.

The chain uses TRBV7-8 and TRBJ2-4; 9 positions agree with TRBD2. CDR1 is SGHVS and CDR2 is FQNEAQ in the germline V gene. CDR3 length: 15 residues. V was clipped by 1 base and J by 8 bases; unmatched bases: 6. CDR3 coding DNA: TGTGCCAGCAGCTTAGGTGGGACTAGCTCTTACATTCAGTACTTC. Translation: CASSLGGTSSYIQYF. Based on the CDR3 plus reference TRBV7-8 and TRBJ2-4, the full variable domain is GAGVSQSPRYKVAKRGQDVALRCDPISGHVSLFWYQQALGQGPEFLTYFQNEAQLDKSGLPSDRFFAERPEGSVSTLKIQRTQQEDSAVYLCASSLGGTSSYIQYFGAGTRLSVL.

This chain joins TRBV30 and TRBJ1-2; D is undetermined. CDR3 length equals 12 residues. Germline values: CDR1 GTSNPN, CDR2 SVGIG (reference sequence). V lost 2 bases to trimming and J lost 8 bases, with 12 bases between them. In DNA, the CDR3 is TGTGCCTGGAGTACGGCCGTTGGCGGCTACACCTTC. This gives the protein CAWSTAVGGYTF.

The J gene is TRBJ2-1, the V gene TRBV11-3; maybe TRBD2 (6 bases). The germline V and J ends were trimmed by 6 bases and 9 bases, with 15 bases remaining between them. Germline V gene sequence: CDR1 SGHNT, CDR2 YENEEA. This CDR3 has 13 amino acids. CDR3: CASSRTILGEQFF. Here the CDR3 DNA reads TGTGCCAGCAGTCGGACTATCCTGGGTGAGCAGTTCTTC.

This clone was detected once. The chain uses TRBV25-1 and TRBJ1-2, with D uncertain. The germline V and J ends were trimmed by 3 bases and 8 bases, with 16 bases remaining between them. Germline V gene sequence: CDR1 MGHDK, CDR2 SYGVNS. The CDR3 spans 14 residues. The CDR3, as DNA: TGTGCCAGCAGTGACCTCCCGGGTCCACGGGGCTACACCTTC. It is translated as CASSDLPGPRGYTF.

This clone was observed a single time. The rearrangement uses TRBV10-3 and TRBJ2-3; TRBD1 is a possible D gene (5 bases). The CDR3 totals 14 residues. Germline V CDR1 and CDR2: ENHRY, SYGVKD. The ends were cut back, 6 bases at V and 4 bases at J, with 14 bases in the middle. This CDR3 is CAIRGPSSADTQYF. The CDR3 DNA follows: TGTGCCATCAGGGGGCCTTCTTCAGCAGATACGCAGTATTTT.

The V gene is TRBV15, the J gene TRBJ2-1; 7 nucleotides align to TRBD2. Trimming cost V 0 bases and J 8 bases; bases outside gene matches: 4. The CDR3 has 14 residues. Germline V CDR1 and CDR2: LNHNV, YYDKDF (reference sequence). The CDR3 protein is CATSRDGAGDEQFF. The CDR3 nucleotides read TGTGCCACCAGCAGAGACGGGGCGGGGGATGAGCAGTTCTTC.